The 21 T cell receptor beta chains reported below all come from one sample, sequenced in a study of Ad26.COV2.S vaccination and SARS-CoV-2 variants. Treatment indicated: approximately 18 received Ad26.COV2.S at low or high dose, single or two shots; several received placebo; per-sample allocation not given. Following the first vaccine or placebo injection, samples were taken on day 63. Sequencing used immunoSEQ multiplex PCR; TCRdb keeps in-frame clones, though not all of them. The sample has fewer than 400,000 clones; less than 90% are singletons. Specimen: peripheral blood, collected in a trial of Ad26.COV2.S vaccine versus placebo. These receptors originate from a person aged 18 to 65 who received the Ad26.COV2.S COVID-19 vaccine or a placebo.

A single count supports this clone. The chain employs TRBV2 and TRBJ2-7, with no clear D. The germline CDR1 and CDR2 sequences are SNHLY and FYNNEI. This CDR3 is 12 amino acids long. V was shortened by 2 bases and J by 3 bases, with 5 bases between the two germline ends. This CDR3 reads CASSERNYEQYF. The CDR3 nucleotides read TGTGCCAGCAGTGAACGGAACTACGAGCAGTACTTC. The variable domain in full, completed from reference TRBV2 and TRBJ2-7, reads EPEVTQTPSHQVTQMGQEVILRCVPISNHLYFYWYRQILGQKVEFLVSFYNNEISEKSEIFDDQFSVERPDGSNFTLKIRSTKLEDSAMYFCASSERNYEQYFGPGTRLTVT.

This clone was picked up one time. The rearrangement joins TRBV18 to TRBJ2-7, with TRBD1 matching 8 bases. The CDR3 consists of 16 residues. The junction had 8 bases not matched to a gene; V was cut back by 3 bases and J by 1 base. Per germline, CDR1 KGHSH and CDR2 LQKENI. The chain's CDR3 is CASSPTSGQGSYEQYF. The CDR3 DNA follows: TGTGCCAGCTCACCTACCAGCGGACAGGGTTCCTACGAGCAGTACTTC.

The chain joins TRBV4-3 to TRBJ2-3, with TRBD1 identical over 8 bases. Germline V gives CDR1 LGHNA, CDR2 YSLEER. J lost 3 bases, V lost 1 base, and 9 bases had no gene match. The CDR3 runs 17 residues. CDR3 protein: CASSQAPGTGSTDTQYF. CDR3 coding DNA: TGCGCCAGCAGCCAAGCCCCTGGGACAGGTTCTACAGATACGCAGTATTTT.

CDR3 loop: CASSPRQGGDHGYTF. The CDR3 coding sequence is TGTGCCAGCTCACCCCGACAGGGGGGCGATCATGGCTACACCTTC. This chain joins TRBV18 and TRBJ1-2, with TRBD1 matching over 9 bases. J lost 6 bases, V lost 3 bases, and 8 bases had no gene match. CDR3 length equals 15 residues. Germline lookup yields CDR1 KGHSH and CDR2 LQKENI.

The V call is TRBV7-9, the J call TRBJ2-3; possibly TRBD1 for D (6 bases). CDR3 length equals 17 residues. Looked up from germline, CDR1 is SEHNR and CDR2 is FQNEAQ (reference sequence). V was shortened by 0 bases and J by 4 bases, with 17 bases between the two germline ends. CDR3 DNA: TGTGCCAGCAGCTTAGCGCTGGCTCTCCCAGGGGCAGATACGCAGTATTTT. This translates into CASSLALALPGADTQYF.

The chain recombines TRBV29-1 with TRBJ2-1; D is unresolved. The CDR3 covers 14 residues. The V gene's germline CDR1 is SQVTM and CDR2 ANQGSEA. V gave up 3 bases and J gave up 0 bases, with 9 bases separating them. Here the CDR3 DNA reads TGCAGCGTTGAGCAGCCTGGCTCCTACAATGAGCAGTTCTTC. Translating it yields CSVEQPGSYNEQFF.

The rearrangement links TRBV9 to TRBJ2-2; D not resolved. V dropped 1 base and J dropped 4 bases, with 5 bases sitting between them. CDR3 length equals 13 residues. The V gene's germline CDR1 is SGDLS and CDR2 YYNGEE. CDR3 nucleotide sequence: TGTGCCAGCAGCGTACAAGGCACCGGGGAGCTGTTTTTT. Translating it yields CASSVQGTGELFF.

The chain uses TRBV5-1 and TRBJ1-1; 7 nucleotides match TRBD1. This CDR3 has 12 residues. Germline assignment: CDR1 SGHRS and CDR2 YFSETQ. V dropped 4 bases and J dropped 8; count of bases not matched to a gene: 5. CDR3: CASSIGTAEAFF. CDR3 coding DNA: TGCGCCAGCAGCATAGGGACAGCCGAAGCTTTCTTT.

The CDR3 DNA reads as TGCGCCAGCAGCACCCTGACAGGGCTTAACACTGAAGCTTTCTTT. It codes for CASSTLTGLNTEAFF. The V gene is TRBV5-1, the J gene TRBJ1-1; 7 bases align to TRBD1. V gave up 4 bases and J gave up 2 bases; unmatched junction bases: 8. The germline CDR1 and CDR2 sequences are SGHRS and YFSETQ. This CDR3 is 15 amino acids long.

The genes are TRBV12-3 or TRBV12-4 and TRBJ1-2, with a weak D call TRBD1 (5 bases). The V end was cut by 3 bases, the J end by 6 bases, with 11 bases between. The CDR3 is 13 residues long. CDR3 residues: CASSFWGLDGYTF. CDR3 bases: TGTGCCAGCAGTTTTTGGGGCCTTGATGGCTACACCTTC.

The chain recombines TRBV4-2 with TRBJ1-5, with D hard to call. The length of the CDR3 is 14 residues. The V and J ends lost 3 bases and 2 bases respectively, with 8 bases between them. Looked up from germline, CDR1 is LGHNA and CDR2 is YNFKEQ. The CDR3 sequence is CASSQVTGNQPQHF. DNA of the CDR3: TGTGCCAGCAGCCAGGTTACAGGCAATCAGCCCCAGCATTTT.

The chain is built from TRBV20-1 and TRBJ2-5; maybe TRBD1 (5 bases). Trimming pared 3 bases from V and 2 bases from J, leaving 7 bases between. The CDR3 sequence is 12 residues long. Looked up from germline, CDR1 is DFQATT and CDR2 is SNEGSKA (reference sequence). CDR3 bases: TGCAGTGCTAGTGGACATCAAGAGACCCAGTACTTC. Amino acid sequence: CSASGHQETQYF.

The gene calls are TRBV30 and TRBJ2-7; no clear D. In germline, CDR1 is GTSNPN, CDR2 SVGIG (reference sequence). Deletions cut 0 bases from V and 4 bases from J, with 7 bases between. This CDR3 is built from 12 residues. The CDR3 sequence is CAWSVSEYEQYF. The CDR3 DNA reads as TGTGCCTGGAGTGTATCCGAGTACGAGCAGTACTTC.

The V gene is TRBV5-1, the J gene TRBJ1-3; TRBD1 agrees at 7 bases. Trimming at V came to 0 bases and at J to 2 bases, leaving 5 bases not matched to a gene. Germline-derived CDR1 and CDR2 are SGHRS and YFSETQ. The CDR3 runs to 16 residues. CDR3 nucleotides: TGCGCCAGCAGCTTGGGGGCGACAGGGACTGGAAACACCATATATTTT. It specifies CASSLGATGTGNTIYF.

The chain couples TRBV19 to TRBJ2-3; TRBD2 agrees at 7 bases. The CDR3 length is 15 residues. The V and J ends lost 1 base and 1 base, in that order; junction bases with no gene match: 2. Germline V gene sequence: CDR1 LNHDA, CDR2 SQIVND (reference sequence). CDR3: CASSIGLAGTDTQYF. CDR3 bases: TGTGCCAGTAGTATAGGGCTAGCGGGCACAGATACGCAGTATTTT.

The CDR3, as DNA: TGTGCCAGCTCACCATGGGCTAGCGGGGCGACTGGGGATACGCAGTATTTT. This codes for CASSPWASGATGDTQYF. The chain carries TRBV18 and TRBJ2-3; 9 bases line up with TRBD2. V shed 2 bases and J 6 bases; nucleotides not matched to a gene: 12. The CDR3 consists of 17 residues. CDR1 and CDR2 from the germline V gene are KGHSH and LQKENI.

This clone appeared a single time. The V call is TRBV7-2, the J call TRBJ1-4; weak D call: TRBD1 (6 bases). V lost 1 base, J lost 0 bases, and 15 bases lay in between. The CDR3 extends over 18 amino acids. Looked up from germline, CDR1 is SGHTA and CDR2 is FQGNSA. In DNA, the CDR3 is TGTGCCAGCAGCTTAGTCCCTACGACAGGCTCAACTAATGAAAAACTGTTTTTT. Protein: CASSLVPTTGSTNEKLFF.

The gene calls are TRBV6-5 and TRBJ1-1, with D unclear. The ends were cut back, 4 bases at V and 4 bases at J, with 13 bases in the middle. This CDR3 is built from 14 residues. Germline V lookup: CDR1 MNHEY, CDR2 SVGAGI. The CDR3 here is CASSSSPMSTEAFF. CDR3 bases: TGTGCCAGCAGTTCAAGCCCTATGAGCACTGAAGCTTTCTTT.

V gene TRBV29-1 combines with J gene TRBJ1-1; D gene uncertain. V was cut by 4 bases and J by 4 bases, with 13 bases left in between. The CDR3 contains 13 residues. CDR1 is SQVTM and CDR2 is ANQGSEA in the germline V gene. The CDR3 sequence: CSVVVEGPTEAFF. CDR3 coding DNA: TGCAGCGTTGTTGTCGAGGGCCCCACTGAAGCTTTCTTT.

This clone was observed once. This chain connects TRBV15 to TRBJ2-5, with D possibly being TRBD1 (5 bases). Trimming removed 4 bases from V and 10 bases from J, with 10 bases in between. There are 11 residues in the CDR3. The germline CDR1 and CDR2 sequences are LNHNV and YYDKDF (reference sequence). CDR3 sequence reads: CATSKGAGQYF. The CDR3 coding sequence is TGTGCCACCAGCAAAGGGGCCGGCCAGTACTTC.

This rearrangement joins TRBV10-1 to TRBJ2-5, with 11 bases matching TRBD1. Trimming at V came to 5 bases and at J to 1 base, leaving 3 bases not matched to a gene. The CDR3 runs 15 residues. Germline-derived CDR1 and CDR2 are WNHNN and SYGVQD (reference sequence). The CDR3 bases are TGCGCCAGCAGTCCCGGGACAGGGGGCCAAGAGACCCAGTACTTC. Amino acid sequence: CASSPGTGGQETQYF.